One sample yielded the 10 T cell receptor beta chains listed below, sequenced in a study of cytomegalovirus exposure and HLA in healthy donors. PCR employed 60 Vbeta and 13 Jbeta primers. The assay was immunoSEQ multiplex PCR, and TCRdb's table has in-frame clones only and misses some. The sample holds 120,000 or so clones, about three quarters seen once. Sequences were obtained from PBMCs. Receptors originate from a man in his thirties or forties in good health and CMV-seronegative.

The sample holds one count of this clone. CDR3 sequence reads: CASSLPGQGQETQYF. In nucleotides, the CDR3 is TGTGCCAGCAGCCTCCCAGGACAGGGTCAAGAGACCCAGTACTTC. The genes are TRBV7-8 and TRBJ2-5, with 8 bases that match TRBD1. The CDR3 is 15 residues long. The germline V gene encodes CDR1 SGHVS and CDR2 FQNEAQ. Germline trimming cut 5 bases from V and 2 bases from J; bases unmatched to any gene: 7.

The chain links TRBV2 to TRBJ1-2, with TRBD1 identical over 8 bases. V shed 7 bases, J shed 4 bases, and the junction held 11 bases outside the gene matches. Per germline, CDR1 SNHLY and CDR2 FYNNEI. There are 15 residues in the CDR3. The chain's CDR3 is CASTPGTGDTYGYTF. The DNA of the CDR3 is TGTGCCAGCACCCCCGGGACAGGCGATACCTATGGCTACACCTTC.

The V call is TRBV5-6, the J call TRBJ1-2, with 7 bases aligning to TRBD1. Looked up from germline, CDR1 is SGHDT and CDR2 is YYEEEE. The CDR3 sequence is 18 residues long. Losses at the gene ends were 0 bases for V and 6 bases for J; bases not matched to a gene: 17. The CDR3 DNA reads as TGTGCCAGCAGCTTGGCCTCGTTCGGGACAGTAAGGAGTAATGGCTACACCTTC. It yields the protein CASSLASFGTVRSNGYTF.

The CDR3 reads CASSSFYEQYF. The CDR3 DNA reads TGTGCCAGCAGTTCCTTTTACGAGCAGTACTTC. The chain has TRBV28 and TRBJ2-7; D is unresolved. Per the germline V gene, CDR1 is MDHEN and CDR2 is SYDVKM. This CDR3 has 11 residues. Trimming pared 4 bases from V and 4 bases from J, leaving 5 bases between.

The CDR3 nucleotides are TGTGCCAGTAGTATGACAGGGCTAGCGGGTCGAGGAGATACGCAGTATTTT. Residues: CASSMTGLAGRGDTQYF. V gene TRBV19 combines with J gene TRBJ2-3; possibly TRBD2 for D (8 bases). The V gene's germline CDR1 is LNHDA and CDR2 SQIVND (reference sequence). Trimming shortened V by 3 bases and J by 5 bases, and 21 bases separated the two germline ends. The CDR3 is made up of 17 amino acids.

V gene TRBV9 combines with J gene TRBJ1-1; 12 bases agree with TRBD1. This CDR3 is 17 amino acids long. The germline V gene has CDR1 SGDLS and CDR2 YYNGEE. Trimming took 2 bases from V and 1 from J; bases not matched to a gene: 6. CDR3 region: CASSVGTGGFENTEAFF. The CDR3 DNA reads as TGTGCCAGCAGCGTGGGGACAGGGGGCTTTGAGAACACTGAAGCTTTCTTT.

The chain employs TRBV11-2 and TRBJ1-1; D is undetermined. V was cut by 0 bases and J by 1 base, with 12 bases left in between. This CDR3 spans 16 amino acids. Germline loops: CDR1 SGHAT, CDR2 FQNNGV. Here the CDR3 reads CASSLDLVGPNTEAFF. Written as DNA, the CDR3 is TGTGCCAGCAGCTTAGATCTCGTGGGCCCGAACACTGAAGCTTTCTTT.

The chain uses TRBV27 and TRBJ2-7; no clear D gene. V was cut by 5 bases and J by 0 bases, with 11 bases left in between. This CDR3 region has 14 residues. Per germline, CDR1 MNHEY and CDR2 SMNVEV (reference sequence). The CDR3 is CASSPAVSSYEQYF. CDR3 nucleotides: TGTGCCAGCAGTCCGGCGGTGAGCTCCTACGAGCAGTACTTC.

This chain joins TRBV25-1 and TRBJ2-1; the D is unclear. The CDR3 has 17 residues. Trimming took off 4 bases at V and 7 bases at J, with 23 bases between the two ends. The germline V gene encodes CDR1 MGHDK and CDR2 SYGVNS. The CDR3 DNA sequence: TGTGCCAGCAGTGCCCTAAGGAGCCCTGATACAATTAATGAGCAGTTCTTC. It codes for CASSALRSPDTINEQFF. Supplemented by reference TRBV25-1 and TRBJ2-1, the full variable domain reads EADIYQTPRYLVIGTGKKITLECSQTMGHDKMYWYQQDPGMELHLIHYSYGVNSTEKGDLSSESTVSRIRTEHFPLTLESARPSHTSQYLCASSALRSPDTINEQFFGPGTRLTVL.

V is TRBV11-3 and J is TRBJ2-7, with 10 positions matching TRBD1. The CDR3 is 15 amino acids. Germline loops: CDR1 SGHNT, CDR2 YENEEA. The V segment lost 2 bases and the J segment 5 bases; nucleotides outside the gene matches: 6. In nucleotides, the CDR3 is TGTGCCAGCAGCTTACTTTCGACAGGGGGCAACGAGCAGTACTTC. Translated: CASSLLSTGGNEQYF.